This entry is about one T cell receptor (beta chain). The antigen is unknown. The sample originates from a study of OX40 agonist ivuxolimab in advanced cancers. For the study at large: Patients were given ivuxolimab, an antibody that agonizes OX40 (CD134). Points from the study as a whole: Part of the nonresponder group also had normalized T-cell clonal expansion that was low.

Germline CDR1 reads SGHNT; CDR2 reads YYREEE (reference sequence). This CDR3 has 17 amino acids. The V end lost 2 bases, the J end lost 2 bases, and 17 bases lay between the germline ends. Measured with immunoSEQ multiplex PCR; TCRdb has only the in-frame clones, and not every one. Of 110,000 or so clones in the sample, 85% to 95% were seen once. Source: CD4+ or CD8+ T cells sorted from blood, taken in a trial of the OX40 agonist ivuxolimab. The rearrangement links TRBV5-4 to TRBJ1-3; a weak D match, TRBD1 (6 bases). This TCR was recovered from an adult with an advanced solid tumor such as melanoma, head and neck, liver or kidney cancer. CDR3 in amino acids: CASSLVGPGQTGNTIYF. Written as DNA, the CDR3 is TGTGCCAGCAGCTTAGTTGGACCCGGACAGACTGGAAACACCATATATTTT. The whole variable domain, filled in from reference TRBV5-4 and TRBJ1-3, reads ETGVTQSPTHLIKTRGQQVTLRCSSQSGHNTVSWYQQALGQGPQFIFQYYREEENGRGNFPPRFSGLQFPNYSSELNVNALELDDSALYLCASSLVGPGQTGNTIYFGEGSWLTVV.